The text below deals with one T cell receptor beta chain. Its antigen is not known. The sample comes from a study of PD-1 blockade in classical Hodgkin lymphoma. Regarding the study as a whole: With CD4+ cells, TCR diversity rose significantly by C4D1, but not with CD8+ cells. It was among complete responders that baseline diversity resembled that of newly diagnosed patients. Any patient who commenced nivolumab under 1 year after ASCT was excluded.

Using immunoSEQ multiplex PCR, the repertoire was profiled, and TCRdb retains in-frame clones only, with some absent. The repertoire holds 25,000 to 35,000 clones, with roughly 76% as singletons. Sample time point: cycle 4 day 1 (C4D1), after more than five weeks of nivolumab. Every single patient, without exception, relapsed after autologous stem cell transplantation, and brentuximab vedotin exposure varied. V shed 0 bases, J shed 3 bases, and the junction held 3 bases outside the gene matches. Germline CDR1 is SGDLS and CDR2 is YYNGEE. This CDR3 is 16 amino acids long. The chain links TRBV9 to TRBJ2-4; 10 bases are shared with TRBD1. The source was peripheral blood mononuclear cells (PBMCs), collected before the fourth cycle of nivolumab. The source of this sequence is a human donor with classical Hodgkin lymphoma. CDR3: CASSVVDRGYKNIQYF. In DNA form, the CDR3 reads TGTGCCAGCAGCGTAGTGGACAGGGGGTACAAAAACATTCAGTACTTC.